Presented here are 29 T cell receptor beta chains from one specimen sequenced in a study of cytomegalovirus exposure and HLA in healthy donors. PCR amplification relied on 60 Vbeta primers (plus 13 Jbeta primers). Produced via immunoSEQ multiplex PCR; TCRdb's table is partial and in-frame only. The sample consists of 100,000 to 150,000 clones, roughly 86% of them appearing once. The sample consisted of PBMCs. These receptors originate from a young man in good health and CMV-seronegative.

The chain has TRBV6-5 and TRBJ1-1, with D maybe TRBD1 (6 bases). This CDR3 region has 13 residues. V was clipped by 2 bases and J by 8 bases, with 12 bases between them. Germline CDR1 and CDR2: MNHEY and SVGAGI. CDR3 in DNA: TGTGCCAGCAGTTACGACAGGAAGAGGGAAGCTTTCTTT. The encoded protein is CASSYDRKREAFF.

The chain has TRBV29-1 and TRBJ2-3, with TRBD2 matching 16 bases. This CDR3 contains 16 residues. Germline CDR1 and CDR2: SQVTM and ANQGSEA. The V gene end was trimmed by 4 bases and the J gene end by 3 bases; junction bases not matched to a gene: 4. CDR3 sequence reads: CSVVLGLAGGTDTQYF. The CDR3 nucleotides read TGCAGCGTTGTACTGGGACTAGCGGGGGGGACAGATACGCAGTATTTT.

This sequence joins TRBV25-1 and TRBJ1-5, with 7 bases aligning to TRBD1. The germline gives CDR1 MGHDK, CDR2 SYGVNS. This CDR3 has 13 amino acids. The J segment lost 6 bases and the V segment lost 5 bases, leaving 4 bases of the junction unmatched. The CDR3 sequence is CASSSQGGQPQHF. The DNA for the CDR3 is TGTGCCAGCAGTAGTCAGGGGGGTCAGCCCCAGCATTTT. The full variable domain, completed using reference TRBV25-1 and TRBJ1-5, is EADIYQTPRYLVIGTGKKITLECSQTMGHDKMYWYQQDPGMELHLIHYSYGVNSTEKGDLSSESTVSRIRTEHFPLTLESARPSHTSQYLCASSSQGGQPQHFGDGTRLSIL.

This clone was recorded only once. The chain employs TRBV19 and TRBJ1-3; 7 bases are shared with TRBD1. The length of the CDR3 is 15 residues. With 8 bases clipped from V and 0 bases from J, the junction kept 7 bases outside the gene matches. The germline V gene has CDR1 LNHDA and CDR2 SQIVND (reference sequence). This CDR3 reads CASGHQGGSGNTIYF. The DNA for the CDR3 is TGTGCCAGTGGACACCAGGGGGGCTCTGGAAACACCATATATTTT.

The chain is built from TRBV9 and TRBJ1-6; a weak D match, TRBD1 (5 bases). The germline V gene encodes CDR1 SGDLS and CDR2 YYNGEE. The CDR3 covers 15 residues. Between the trimmed V and J ends, which lost 4 bases and 6 bases, there was a span of 14 bases. This CDR3 is CASSQTAGPNSPLHF. The CDR3 coding sequence is TGTGCCAGCAGCCAAACGGCGGGGCCTAATTCACCCCTCCACTTT.

V is TRBV6-1 and J is TRBJ1-2; D is unresolved. Trimming removed 1 base at V and 6 bases at J, with 15 bases between. Germline-derived CDR1 and CDR2 are MNHNS and SASEGT. The CDR3 totals 15 residues. This CDR3 is CASSEGGVPFHGYTF. CDR3 DNA: TGTGCCAGCAGTGAAGGCGGGGTCCCCTTTCATGGCTACACCTTC.

V gene TRBV7-2 combines with J gene TRBJ2-7, with 8 bases matching TRBD1. With 3 bases clipped from V and 3 bases from J, the junction kept 4 bases outside the gene matches. The CDR3 consists of 14 residues. The V gene's germline CDR1 is SGHTA and CDR2 FQGNSA. The CDR3 nucleotides are TGTGCCAGCAGCTTCGAACAGGGGGGCTACGAGCAGTACTTC. Translation: CASSFEQGGYEQYF.

The rearrangement joins TRBV7-9 to TRBJ2-7; possibly TRBD2 for D (6 bases). CDR1 and CDR2 (germline): SEHNR, FQNEAQ (reference sequence). CDR3 size: 14 residues. Trimming left V 5 bases short and J 1 base short, with 12 bases between. The CDR3 bases are TGTGCCAGCAGCCGGGGGTTAGATTCCTACGAGCAGTACTTC. It translates to CASSRGLDSYEQYF.

The genes are TRBV5-1 and TRBJ1-3; 8 nucleotides match TRBD1. The V and J ends lost 1 base and 5 bases, in that order; junction bases with no gene match: 5. The length of the CDR3 is 15 residues. In germline, CDR1 is SGHRS, CDR2 YFSETQ. Here the CDR3 DNA reads TGCGCCAGCAGCTTGTCAGGGGGCGGAAGAAACACCATATATTTT. Its protein product is CASSLSGGGRNTIYF.

CDR3 bases: TGTGCCAGCAGCTTAGAGTCGGGCGGGGAGCTGTTTTTT. Protein product: CASSLESGGELFF. The V gene is TRBV7-6, the J gene TRBJ2-2; no reliable D call. Looked up from germline, CDR1 is SGHVS and CDR2 is FNYEAQ. The V end was cut by 1 base, the J end by 7 bases, with 7 bases between. CDR3 size: 13 residues. The full variable domain, with the rest looked up from reference TRBV7-6 and TRBJ2-2, is GAGVSQSPRYKVTKRGQDVALRCDPISGHVSLYWYRQALGQGPEFLTYFNYEAQQDKSGLPNDRFSAERPEGSISTLTIQRTEQRDSAMYRCASSLESGGELFFGEGSRLTVL.

This chain links TRBV6-1 with TRBJ1-1; no clear D gene. Germline V gene data show CDR1 as MNHNS and CDR2 as SASEGT. This CDR3 contains 13 residues. The V and J ends lost 8 bases and 0 bases respectively, with 10 bases between them. The CDR3 DNA follows: TGTGCCAGCCGAGGAGGAGTGAACACTGAAGCTTTCTTT. As protein: CASRGGVNTEAFF.

The chain links TRBV6-5 to TRBJ1-1; TRBD1 aligns across 7 bases. Germline CDR1 reads MNHEY; CDR2 reads SVGAGI. Trimming cost V 7 bases and J 9 bases; bases outside gene matches: 5. The CDR3 consists of 11 residues. The CDR3 bases are TGTGCCAGCACTCGACAGGGCAAAGCTTTCTTT. It specifies CASTRQGKAFF.

This clone came up once. The chain is built from TRBV6-5 and TRBJ2-6, with D tentatively TRBD2 (5 bases). The CDR3 length is 15 residues. V lost 9 bases and J 0 bases, leaving 12 bases between the germline ends. CDR1 and CDR2 from the germline V gene are MNHEY and SVGAGI. CDR3 residues: CASTEDPSGANVLTF. Here the CDR3 DNA reads TGTGCCAGTACGGAGGACCCCTCTGGGGCCAACGTCCTGACTTTC.

J is TRBJ1-5 and V is TRBV18; 10 bases line up with TRBD1. CDR3 length equals 15 residues. V lost 3 bases and J lost 2; bases outside the gene matches: 1. Germline V gives CDR1 KGHSH, CDR2 LQKENI. In DNA, the CDR3 is TGTGCCAGCTCACCGGACAGGGGGGGCAATCAGCCCCAGCATTTT. Translation: CASSPDRGGNQPQHF. The variable domain in full, with the rest retrieved from reference TRBV18 and TRBJ1-5, is NAGVMQNPRHLVRRRGQEARLRCSPMKGHSHVYWYRQLPEEGLKFMVYLQKENIIDESGMPKERFSAEFPKEGPSILRIQQVVRGDSAAYFCASSPDRGGNQPQHFGDGTRLSIL.

This chain links TRBV6-1 with TRBJ2-1; TRBD2 matches at 9 bases. Germline CDR1 MNHNS, CDR2 SASEGT. The CDR3 totals 15 residues. With V trimmed by 4 bases and J by 5 bases, 6 bases remained unmatched. CDR3 coding DNA: TGTGCCAGCAGTGTCGAGCGGGGGGCCAACAATGAGCAGTTCTTC. Translating gives CASSVERGANNEQFF.

This clone was observed a handful of times. CDR3 in DNA: TGTGCCAGCAGCTTTTCCCAGGGGGGCCAAGAGACCCAGTACTTC. It specifies CASSFSQGGQETQYF. This sequence joins TRBV9 and TRBJ2-5, with D possibly matching TRBD1 (7 bases). V gave up 4 bases and J gave up 1 base, with 14 bases separating them. The germline V gene has CDR1 SGDLS and CDR2 YYNGEE. The CDR3 is 15 amino acids. Variable domain in full (rest from reference TRBV9 and TRBJ2-5): DSGVTQTPKHLITATGQRVTLRCSPRSGDLSVYWYQQSLDQGLQFLIQYYNGEERAKGNILERFSAQQFPDLHSELNLSSLELGDSALYFCASSFSQGGQETQYFGPGTRLLVL.

The chain carries TRBV11-2 and TRBJ1-4; TRBD1 is a possible D gene (6 bases). Per the germline V gene, CDR1 is SGHAT and CDR2 is FQNNGV. CDR3 length: 16 amino acids. V lost 4 bases and J lost 5, with 17 bases in between. The CDR3 DNA follows: TGTGCCAGCAGCTCCGATTGGGGGCTAGGGAATGAAAAACTGTTTTTT. It specifies CASSSDWGLGNEKLFF.

CDR3 amino acids: CARLGLAGTPSTDTQYF. The CDR3 bases are TGTGCCCGTCTCGGACTAGCGGGGACTCCTAGCACAGATACGCAGTATTTT. The rearrangement uses TRBV30 and TRBJ2-3, with 12 bases fitting TRBD2. With 8 bases clipped from V and 0 bases from J, the junction kept 12 bases outside the gene matches. Germline CDR1 reads GTSNPN; CDR2 reads SVGIG (reference sequence). The CDR3 runs to 17 residues.

This rearrangement joins TRBV7-9 to TRBJ2-1; 8 bases fit TRBD1. Germline V gene lookup returns CDR1 SEHNR and CDR2 FQNEAQ (reference sequence). The trim removed 5 bases at V and 8 bases at J, leaving 8 bases unmatched. The CDR3 has 14 amino acids. Here the CDR3 reads CASSPDGDRYEQFF. The CDR3 nucleotides are TGTGCCAGCAGCCCAGATGGGGACAGGTATGAGCAGTTCTTC.

The gene calls are TRBV27 and TRBJ1-2, with 7 bases aligning to TRBD1. Trimming took 2 bases from V and 8 from J; bases not matched to a gene: 8. CDR1 and CDR2 (germline): MNHEY, SMNVEV (reference sequence). The CDR3 spans 14 residues. The DNA for the CDR3 is TGTGCCAGCAGTTTAGCCGACAGGGTCGGCGGCTACACCTTC. This encodes CASSLADRVGGYTF.

V usage is TRBV12-5 and J usage is TRBJ2-1, with no clear D. Trimming removed 0 bases at V and 4 bases at J, with 7 bases between. CDR3 length equals 14 residues. CDR1 LGHNT and CDR2 FRNRAP come from the germline V gene. The CDR3 reads CASGLVKPYNEQFF. The CDR3 region has the DNA TGTGCTAGTGGTTTGGTGAAGCCGTACAATGAGCAGTTCTTC.

This clone is a singleton in its sample. V gene TRBV5-4 combines with J gene TRBJ2-3; 8 positions match TRBD2. The CDR3 runs 15 residues. Germline V gene lookup returns CDR1 SGHNT and CDR2 YYREEE (reference sequence). The J segment lost 4 bases and the V segment lost 3 bases, leaving 7 bases of the junction unmatched. The CDR3 reads CASSSPGGPADTQYF. In nucleotides, the CDR3 is TGTGCCAGCAGCTCTCCGGGGGGGCCGGCAGATACGCAGTATTTT. Full variable domain (outside the CDR3, taken from reference TRBV5-4 and TRBJ2-3): ETGVTQSPTHLIKTRGQQVTLRCSSQSGHNTVSWYQQALGQGPQFIFQYYREEENGRGNFPPRFSGLQFPNYSSELNVNALELDDSALYLCASSSPGGPADTQYFGPGTRLTVL.

The rearrangement joins TRBV7-9 to TRBJ1-1; weak D call: TRBD1 (6 bases). V dropped 2 bases and J dropped 5 bases, with 9 bases sitting between them. Germline CDR1 reads SEHNR; CDR2 reads FQNEAQ (reference sequence). The CDR3 length is 13 residues. CDR3 bases: TGTGCCAGCAGCTTAAAGGGGGGGACTGAAGCTTTCTTT. Its protein product is CASSLKGGTEAFF.

The chain employs TRBV5-4 and TRBJ1-1; 10 bases match TRBD1. CDR3 size: 17 residues. The germline V gene encodes CDR1 SGHNT and CDR2 YYREEE (reference sequence). The junction had 8 bases not matched to a gene; V was cut back by 3 bases and J by 0 bases. The CDR3 here is CASSYPRTGGMNTEAFF. Here the CDR3 DNA reads TGTGCCAGCAGCTACCCAAGGACAGGGGGTATGAACACTGAAGCTTTCTTT.

This chain joins TRBV29-1 and TRBJ1-1, with D hard to call. The CDR3 has 10 amino acids. V lost 4 bases, J lost 6 bases, and 6 bases lay in between. Germline values: CDR1 SQVTM, CDR2 ANQGSEA. CDR3 sequence reads: CSVVDAEAFF. In DNA form, the CDR3 reads TGCAGCGTTGTAGACGCTGAAGCTTTCTTT.

This clone appeared a few times. This chain uses TRBV5-1 with TRBJ1-1, with 8 bases identical to TRBD1. Trimming cost V 4 bases and J 1 base; bases outside gene matches: 3. The CDR3 length is 14 residues. Per germline, CDR1 SGHRS and CDR2 YFSETQ. CDR3 protein: CASSEGQGNTEAFF. The CDR3 DNA is TGCGCCAGCAGCGAAGGACAGGGGAACACTGAAGCTTTCTTT.

This rearrangement joins TRBV19 to TRBJ2-5; 9 bases line up with TRBD1. The DNA end lines up better with TRBJ2-7; the J call may be wrong. Germline V gene lookup returns CDR1 LNHDA and CDR2 SQIVND (reference sequence). The CDR3 is 16 residues long. CDR3 bases: TGTGCCAGTAGTATTGCGGAGGGACAGGGACCCTACGAGCAGTACTTC. It codes for CASSIAEGQGPYEQYF.

The rearrangement links TRBV15 to TRBJ2-7; D possibly corresponds to TRBD1 (6 bases). V was pared by 9 bases and J by 5 bases, with 14 bases between. The CDR3 runs 12 residues. The germline gives CDR1 LNHNV, CDR2 YYDKDF (reference sequence). CDR3 protein: CATQDRSNEQYF. DNA of the CDR3: TGTGCCACTCAGGACAGATCTAACGAGCAGTACTTC.

CDR3 sequence: CASSFRQGEGYTF. For the CDR3, the DNA is TGCGCCAGCAGCTTTCGGCAGGGCGAGGGCTACACCTTC. The chain carries TRBV5-1 and TRBJ1-2; the D gene is possibly TRBD1 (5 bases). Per the germline V gene, CDR1 is SGHRS and CDR2 is YFSETQ. V was pared by 2 bases and J by 8 bases, with 13 bases between. The CDR3 is made up of 13 amino acids.